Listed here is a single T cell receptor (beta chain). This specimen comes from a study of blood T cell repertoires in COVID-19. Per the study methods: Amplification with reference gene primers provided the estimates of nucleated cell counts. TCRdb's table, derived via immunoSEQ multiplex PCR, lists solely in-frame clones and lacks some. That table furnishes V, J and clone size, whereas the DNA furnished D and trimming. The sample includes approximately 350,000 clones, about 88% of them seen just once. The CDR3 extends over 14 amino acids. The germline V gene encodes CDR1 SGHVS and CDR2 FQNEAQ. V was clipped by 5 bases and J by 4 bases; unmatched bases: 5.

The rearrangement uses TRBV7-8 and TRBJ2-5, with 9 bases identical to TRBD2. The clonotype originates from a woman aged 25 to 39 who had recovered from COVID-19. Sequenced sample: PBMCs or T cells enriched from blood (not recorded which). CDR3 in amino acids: CASSRRGGVETQYF. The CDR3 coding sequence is TGTGCCAGCAGCCGGCGGGGGGGAGTAGAGACCCAGTACTTC. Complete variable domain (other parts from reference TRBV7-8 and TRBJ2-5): GAGVSQSPRYKVAKRGQDVALRCDPISGHVSLFWYQQALGQGPEFLTYFQNEAQLDKSGLPSDRFFAERPEGSVSTLKIQRTQQEDSAVYLCASSRRGGVETQYFGPGTRLLVL.